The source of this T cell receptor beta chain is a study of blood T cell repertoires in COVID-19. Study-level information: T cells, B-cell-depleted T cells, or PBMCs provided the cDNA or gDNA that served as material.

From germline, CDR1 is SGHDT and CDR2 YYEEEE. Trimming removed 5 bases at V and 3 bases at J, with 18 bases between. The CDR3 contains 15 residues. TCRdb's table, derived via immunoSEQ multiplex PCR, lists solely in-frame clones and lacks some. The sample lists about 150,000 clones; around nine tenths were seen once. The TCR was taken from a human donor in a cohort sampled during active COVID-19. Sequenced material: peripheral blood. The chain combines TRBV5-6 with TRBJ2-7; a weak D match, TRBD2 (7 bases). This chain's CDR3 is CASSTLGGPYYEQYF. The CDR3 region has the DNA TGTGCCAGCAGTACACTCGGGGGGCCGTACTACGAGCAGTACTTC.